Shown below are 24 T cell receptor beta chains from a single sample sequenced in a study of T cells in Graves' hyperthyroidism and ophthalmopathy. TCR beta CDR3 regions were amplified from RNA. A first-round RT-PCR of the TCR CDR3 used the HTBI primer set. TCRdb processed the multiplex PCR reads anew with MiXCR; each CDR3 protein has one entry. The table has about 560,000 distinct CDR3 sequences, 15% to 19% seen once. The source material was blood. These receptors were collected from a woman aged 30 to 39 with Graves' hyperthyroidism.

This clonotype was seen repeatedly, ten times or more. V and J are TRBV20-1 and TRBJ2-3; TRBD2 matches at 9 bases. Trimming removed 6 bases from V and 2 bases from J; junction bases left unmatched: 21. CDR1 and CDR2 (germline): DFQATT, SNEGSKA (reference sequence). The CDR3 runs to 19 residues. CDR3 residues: CSARPRGVGGRVSTDTQYF. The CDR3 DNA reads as TGCAGTGCCCGACCGAGGGGGGTTGGCGGGAGGGTGTCCACAGATACGCAGTATTTT.

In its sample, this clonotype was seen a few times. The CDR3 reads CASSLGGTAYYGYTF. The CDR3 DNA reads as TGTGCCAGCAGCTTAGGCGGGACAGCTTACTATGGCTACACCTTC. The chain couples TRBV13 to TRBJ1-2; 7 nucleotides agree with TRBD1. CDR3 length equals 15 residues. Germline V gene data show CDR1 as PRHDT and CDR2 as FYEKMQ (reference sequence). With V trimmed by 0 bases and J by 3 bases, 4 bases remained unmatched.

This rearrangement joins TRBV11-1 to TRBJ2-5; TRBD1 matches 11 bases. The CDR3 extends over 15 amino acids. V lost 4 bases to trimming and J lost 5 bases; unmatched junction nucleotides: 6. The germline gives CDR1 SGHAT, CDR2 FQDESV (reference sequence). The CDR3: CASSSSGTGGETQYF. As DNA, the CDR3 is TGTGCCAGCAGCTCCTCCGGGACAGGGGGGGAGACCCAGTACTTC.

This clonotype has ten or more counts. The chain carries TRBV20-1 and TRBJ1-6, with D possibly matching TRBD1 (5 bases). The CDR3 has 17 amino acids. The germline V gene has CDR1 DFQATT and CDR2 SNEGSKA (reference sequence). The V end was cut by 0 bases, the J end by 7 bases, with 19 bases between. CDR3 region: CSARDRWAGTMNSPLHF. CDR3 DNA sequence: TGCAGTGCTAGAGATCGGTGGGCAGGGACCATGAATTCACCCCTCCACTTT.

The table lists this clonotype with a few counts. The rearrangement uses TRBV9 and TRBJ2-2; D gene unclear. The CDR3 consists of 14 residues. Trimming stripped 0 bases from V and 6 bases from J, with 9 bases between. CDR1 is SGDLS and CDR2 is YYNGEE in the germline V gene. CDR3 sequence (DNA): TGTGCCAGCAGCGTAGTAGGGATGTCCGGGGAGCTGTTTTTT. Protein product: CASSVVGMSGELFF.

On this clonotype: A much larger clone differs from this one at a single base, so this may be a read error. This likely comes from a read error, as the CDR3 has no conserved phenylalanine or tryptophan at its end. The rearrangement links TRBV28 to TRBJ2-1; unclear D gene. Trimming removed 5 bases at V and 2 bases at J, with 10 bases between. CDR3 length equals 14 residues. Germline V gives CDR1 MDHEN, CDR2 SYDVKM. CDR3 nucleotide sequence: TGTGCCAGCAGTCCCCCCTTGCCCTACAATGAGCAGTTCCTC. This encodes CASSPPLPYNEQFL.

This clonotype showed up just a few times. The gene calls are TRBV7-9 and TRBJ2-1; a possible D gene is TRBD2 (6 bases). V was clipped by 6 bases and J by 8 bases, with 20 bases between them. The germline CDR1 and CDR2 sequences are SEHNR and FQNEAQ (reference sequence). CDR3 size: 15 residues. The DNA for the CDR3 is TGTGCCAGCAGGCTCCCGGGACTCAGCAACGATGAGCAGTTCTTC. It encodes CASRLPGLSNDEQFF.

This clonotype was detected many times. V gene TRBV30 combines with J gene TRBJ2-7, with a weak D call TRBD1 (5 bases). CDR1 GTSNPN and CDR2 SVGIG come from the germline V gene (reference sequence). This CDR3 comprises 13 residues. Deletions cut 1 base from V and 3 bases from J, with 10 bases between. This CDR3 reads CAWSAGSYYEQYF. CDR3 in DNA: TGTGCCTGGAGTGCAGGGTCCTACTACGAGCAGTACTTC.

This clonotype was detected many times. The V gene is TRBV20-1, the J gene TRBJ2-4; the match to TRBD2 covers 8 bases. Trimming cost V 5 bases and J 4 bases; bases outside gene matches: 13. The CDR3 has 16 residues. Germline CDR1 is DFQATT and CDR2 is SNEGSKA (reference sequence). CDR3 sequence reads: CSAPAGALSRKNIQYF. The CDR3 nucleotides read TGCAGTGCTCCAGCGGGAGCCCTATCTCGTAAAAACATTCAGTACTTC.

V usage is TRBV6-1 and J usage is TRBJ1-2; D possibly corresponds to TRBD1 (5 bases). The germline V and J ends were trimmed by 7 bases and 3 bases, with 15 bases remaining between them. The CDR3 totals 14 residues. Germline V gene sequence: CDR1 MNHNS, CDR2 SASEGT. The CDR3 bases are TGTGCCAGCACCCGGGACGCTCGGGACTATGGCTACACCTTC. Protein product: CASTRDARDYGYTF.

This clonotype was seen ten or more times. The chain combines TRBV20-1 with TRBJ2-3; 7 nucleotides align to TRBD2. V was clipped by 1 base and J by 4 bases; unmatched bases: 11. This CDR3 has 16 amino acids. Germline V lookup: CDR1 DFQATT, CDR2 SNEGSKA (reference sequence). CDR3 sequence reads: CSARGVGGGPADTQYF. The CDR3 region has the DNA TGCAGTGCTAGAGGTGTGGGGGGAGGGCCGGCAGATACGCAGTATTTT.

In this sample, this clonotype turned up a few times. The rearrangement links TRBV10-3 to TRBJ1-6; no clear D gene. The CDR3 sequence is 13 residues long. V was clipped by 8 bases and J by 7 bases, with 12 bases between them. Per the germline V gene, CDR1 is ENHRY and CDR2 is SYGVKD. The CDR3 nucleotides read TGTGCCATCGGAAGTCAGAGCAATTCACCCCTCCACTTT. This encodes CAIGSQSNSPLHF.

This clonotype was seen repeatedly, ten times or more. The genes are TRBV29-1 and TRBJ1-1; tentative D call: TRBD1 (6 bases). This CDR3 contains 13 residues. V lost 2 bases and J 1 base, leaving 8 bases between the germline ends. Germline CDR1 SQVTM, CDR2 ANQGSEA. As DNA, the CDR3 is TGCAGCGTTGAAACAGGGAGGAACACTGAAGCTTTCTTT. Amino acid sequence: CSVETGRNTEAFF.

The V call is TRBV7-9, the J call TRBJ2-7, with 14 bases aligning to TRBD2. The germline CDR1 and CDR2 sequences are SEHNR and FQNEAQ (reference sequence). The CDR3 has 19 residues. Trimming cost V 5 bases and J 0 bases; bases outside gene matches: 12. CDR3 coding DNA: TGTGCCAGCAGCCACCCAGGACTAGCGGGAGGCCCAATCTCCTACGAGCAGTACTTC. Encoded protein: CASSHPGLAGGPISYEQYF.

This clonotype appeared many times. Written as DNA, the CDR3 is TGCAGTGCTAGGGCGAGCGGGAGGCCGGAGCAGTACTTC. Protein product: CSARASGRPEQYF. This chain connects TRBV20-1 to TRBJ2-7; 9 bases line up with TRBD2. The CDR3 totals 13 residues. J gave up 7 bases and V 3 bases, and 7 bases lay outside the gene matches. Germline loops: CDR1 DFQATT, CDR2 SNEGSKA (reference sequence).

CDR3 in amino acids: CATSDSGLAQVGQFF. The CDR3 DNA follows: TGTGCCACCAGTGACTCGGGACTAGCTCAAGTGGGCCAGTTCTTC. The chain carries TRBV24-1 and TRBJ2-1; 9 bases are shared with TRBD2. V gave up 4 bases and J gave up 13 bases; unmatched junction bases: 13. Germline CDR1 reads KGHDR; CDR2 reads SFDVKD. The CDR3 extends over 15 amino acids.

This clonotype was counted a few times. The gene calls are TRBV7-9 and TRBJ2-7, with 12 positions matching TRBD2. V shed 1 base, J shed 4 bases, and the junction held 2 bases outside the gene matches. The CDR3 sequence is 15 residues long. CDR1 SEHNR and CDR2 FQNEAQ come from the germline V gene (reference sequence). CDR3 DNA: TGTGCCAGCAGCTTAGTAGGACTAGCGGGGTACGAGCAGTACTTC. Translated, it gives CASSLVGLAGYEQYF.

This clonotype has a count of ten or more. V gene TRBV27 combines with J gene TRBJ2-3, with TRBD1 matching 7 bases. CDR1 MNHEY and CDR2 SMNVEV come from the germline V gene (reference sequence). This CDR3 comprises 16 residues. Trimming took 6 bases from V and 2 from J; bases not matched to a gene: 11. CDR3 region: CASSLGTDHSTDTQYF. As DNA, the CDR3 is TGTGCCAGCAGCCTCGGGACAGACCATTCCACAGATACGCAGTATTTT.

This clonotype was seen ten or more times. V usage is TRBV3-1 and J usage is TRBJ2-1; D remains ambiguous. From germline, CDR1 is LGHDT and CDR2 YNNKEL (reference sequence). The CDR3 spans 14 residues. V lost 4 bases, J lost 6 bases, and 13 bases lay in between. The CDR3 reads CASSLDLVTNEQFF. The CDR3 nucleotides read TGTGCCAGCAGCCTCGACCTAGTTACCAATGAGCAGTTCTTC.

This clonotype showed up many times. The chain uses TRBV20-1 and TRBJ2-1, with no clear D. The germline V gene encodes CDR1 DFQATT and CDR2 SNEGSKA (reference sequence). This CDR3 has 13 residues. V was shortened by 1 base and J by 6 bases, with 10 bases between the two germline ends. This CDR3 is CSARGSFGNEQFF. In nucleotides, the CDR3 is TGCAGTGCTAGAGGGAGCTTTGGCAATGAGCAGTTCTTC.

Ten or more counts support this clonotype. The CDR3 DNA sequence: TGTGCCTGGAGTTTCGCAGAAAAACTGTTTTTT. Translating gives CAWSFAEKLFF. The chain is built from TRBV30 and TRBJ1-4; no reliable D call. Germline CDR1 and CDR2: GTSNPN and SVGIG (reference sequence). V lost 2 bases and J 8 bases, leaving 6 bases between the germline ends. This CDR3 spans 11 amino acids.

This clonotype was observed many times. The CDR3 loop reads CASSHSGTGAYEQYF. CDR3 DNA sequence: TGTGCCAGCAGCCATTCCGGGACTGGAGCCTACGAGCAGTACTTC. This sequence joins TRBV3-1 and TRBJ2-7, with D perhaps TRBD2 (6 bases). CDR3 length equals 15 residues. Germline values: CDR1 LGHDT, CDR2 YNNKEL (reference sequence). V lost 3 bases to trimming and J lost 2 bases, with 14 bases between them.

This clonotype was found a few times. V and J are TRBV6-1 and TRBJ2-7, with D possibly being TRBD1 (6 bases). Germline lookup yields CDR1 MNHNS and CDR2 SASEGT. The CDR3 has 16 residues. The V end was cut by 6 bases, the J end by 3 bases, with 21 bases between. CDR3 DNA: TGTGCCAGCAGATATCTAGGGGATACAGGGAACTACGAGCAGTACTTC. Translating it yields CASRYLGDTGNYEQYF.

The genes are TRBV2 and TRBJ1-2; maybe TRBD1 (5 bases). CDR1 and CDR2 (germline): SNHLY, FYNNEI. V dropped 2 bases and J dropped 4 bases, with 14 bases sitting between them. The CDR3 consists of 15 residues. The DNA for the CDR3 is TGTGCCAGCAGTGAAAGGGGCGGATCCCGCTATGGCTACACCTTC. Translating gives CASSERGGSRYGYTF.